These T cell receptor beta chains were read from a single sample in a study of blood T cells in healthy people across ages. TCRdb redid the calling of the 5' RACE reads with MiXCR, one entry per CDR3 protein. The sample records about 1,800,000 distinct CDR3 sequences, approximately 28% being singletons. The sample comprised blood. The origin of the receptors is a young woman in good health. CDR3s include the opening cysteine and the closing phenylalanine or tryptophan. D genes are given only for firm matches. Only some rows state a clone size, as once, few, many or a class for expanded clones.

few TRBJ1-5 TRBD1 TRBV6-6 CASRAGQVGEQPQHF TGTGCCAGCAGGGCCGGACAGGTCGGGGAACAGCCCCAGCATTTT
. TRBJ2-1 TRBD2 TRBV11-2 CASSAAGGTSGFWRSYNEQFF TGTGCCAGCAGCGCCGCCGGTGGGACTAGCGGGTTTTGGAGATCCTACAATGAGCAGTTCTTC
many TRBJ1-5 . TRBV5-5 CASSQDITQPQHF TGTGCCAGCAGCCAGGACATCACTCAGCCCCAGCATTTT
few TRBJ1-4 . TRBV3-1 CASSQGVRPDEKLFF TGTGCCAGCAGCCAAGGGGTTCGCCCCGATGAAAAACTGTTTTTT
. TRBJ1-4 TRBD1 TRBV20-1 CSALRDRGEEKLFF TGCAGTGCCCTTCGGGACAGGGGGGAGGAAAAACTGTTTTTT
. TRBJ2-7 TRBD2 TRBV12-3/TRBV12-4 CASSPKLAGGPPQYF TGTGCCAGCAGTCCAAAATTAGCGGGGGGGCCGCCCCAGTACTTC
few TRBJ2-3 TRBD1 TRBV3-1 CASSQDVRTGRTDTQYF TGTGCCAGCAGCCAAGATGTGCGGACAGGGAGGACAGATACGCAGTATTTT
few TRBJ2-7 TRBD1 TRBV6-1 CASGQGTGFYEQYF TGTGCCAGCGGGCAAGGGACAGGGTTCTACGAGCAGTACTTC
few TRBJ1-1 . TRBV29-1 CSAYLGGVTEAFF TGCAGCGCCTACCTGGGGGGGGTCACTGAAGCTTTCTTT
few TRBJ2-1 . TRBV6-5 CASKPPSSYNEQFF TGTGCCAGCAAGCCTCCGAGCTCCTACAATGAGCAGTTCTTC
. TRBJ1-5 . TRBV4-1 CASSQVLGNGNQPQHF TGCGCCAGCAGCCAAGTTCTCGGGAACGGCAATCAGCCCCAGCATTTT
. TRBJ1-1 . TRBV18 CASSPPGGLAEAFF TGTGCCAGCTCACCACCGGGCGGGCTTGCTGAAGCTTTCTTT
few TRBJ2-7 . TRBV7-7 CASSLERDGEQYF TGTGCCAGCAGCTTAGAAAGGGATGGCGAGCAGTACTTC
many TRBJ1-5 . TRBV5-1 CASSEGSRNQPQHF TGCGCCAGCAGTGAAGGGAGCCGCAATCAGCCCCAGCATTTT
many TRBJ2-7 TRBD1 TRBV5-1 CASSWGQEYEQYF TGCGCCAGCAGCTGGGGACAGGAGTACGAGCAGTACTTC
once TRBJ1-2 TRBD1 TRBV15 CATSFRTGNYGYTF TGTGCCACCAGCTTCCGGACAGGGAACTATGGCTACACCTTC